These 29 T cell receptor beta chains were sequenced from one sample in a study of OX40 agonist ivuxolimab in advanced cancers. Produced via immunoSEQ multiplex PCR; TCRdb's table is partial and in-frame only. This table holds approximately 59,000 clones, about 90% found once. Here the sequenced sample was CD4+ or CD8+ T cells sorted from blood, taken in a trial of the OX40 agonist ivuxolimab. Receptor source: an adult with an advanced solid tumor such as melanoma, head and neck, liver or kidney cancer.

The gene calls are TRBV6-1 and TRBJ2-7, with TRBD2 identical over 9 bases. Germline CDR1 MNHNS, CDR2 SASEGT. CDR3 length equals 14 residues. V trimming: 6 bases; J trimming: 9 bases; junction bases outside the gene matches: 12. CDR3 in DNA: TGTGCCAGCAGCGAGTCATTAGCGGGAGCGGTGCAGTACTTC. It codes for CASSESLAGAVQYF.

The rearrangement joins TRBV7-9 to TRBJ2-5; 9 nucleotides match TRBD2. This CDR3 has 16 amino acids. The germline CDR1 and CDR2 sequences are SEHNR and FQNEAQ (reference sequence). Trimming at V came to 2 bases and at J to 4 bases, leaving 8 bases not matched to a gene. Here the CDR3 DNA reads TGTGCCAGCAGCTTATTAGCGGGAGTAATGAGAGAGACCCAGTACTTC. Translating gives CASSLLAGVMRETQYF.

DNA for the CDR3: TGTGCCACCAGCGGAAGCGCTACGGGACTTCGTAATACGCAGTATTTT. This codes for CATSGSATGLRNTQYF. The V gene is TRBV15, the J gene TRBJ2-3; weak D call: TRBD2 (6 bases). Trimming stripped 5 bases from V and 7 bases from J, with 22 bases between. Looked up from germline, CDR1 is LNHNV and CDR2 is YYDKDF (reference sequence). The CDR3 length is 16 residues. The full variable domain, with the rest looked up from reference TRBV15 and TRBJ2-3, is DAMVIQNPRYQVTQFGKPVTLSCSQTLNHNVMYWYQQKSSQAPKLLFHYYDKDFNNEADTPDNFQSRRPNTSFCFLDIRSPGLGDTAMYLCATSGSATGLRNTQYFGPGTRLTVL.

The J gene is TRBJ1-2, the V gene TRBV5-4; no definite D call. The CDR3 contains 13 residues. V lost 0 bases and J lost 3, with 6 bases in between. Germline V gene lookup returns CDR1 SGHNT and CDR2 YYREEE (reference sequence). CDR3 sequence reads: CASSLDRDYGYTF. Written as DNA, the CDR3 is TGTGCCAGCAGCTTGGATCGGGACTATGGCTACACCTTC.

This rearrangement joins TRBV6-9 to TRBJ1-5; unclear D gene. CDR1 is MNHGY and CDR2 is SVAAGI in the germline V gene. Deletions cut 4 bases from V and 5 bases from J, with 9 bases between. This CDR3 comprises 13 residues. The CDR3 loop is CASSSDGDQPQHF. CDR3 DNA: TGTGCCAGCAGTTCAGACGGAGATCAGCCCCAGCATTTT.

The chain employs TRBV19 and TRBJ2-1, with D uncertain. Trimming cost V 2 bases and J 10 bases, with 12 bases left between them. This CDR3 contains 13 residues. Germline CDR1 reads LNHDA; CDR2 reads SQIVND (reference sequence). In nucleotides, the CDR3 is TGTGCCAGTAGTATATTAGTCGGAGCAGAGCAGTTCTTC. As protein: CASSILVGAEQFF.

This sequence joins TRBV14 and TRBJ1-1, with D perhaps TRBD1 (5 bases). V lost 4 bases to trimming and J lost 5 bases, with 11 bases between them. Germline V gene sequence: CDR1 SGHDN, CDR2 FVKESK. The CDR3 loop spans 13 amino acids. The CDR3 sequence is CASSLRQNTEAFF. CDR3 DNA sequence: TGTGCCAGCAGCCTTAGACAGAATACTGAAGCTTTCTTT.

The CDR3 spells CASSSGLGNQPQHF. The CDR3 DNA reads as TGTGCCAGCAGTTCGGGACTGGGCAATCAGCCCCAGCATTTT. This chain connects TRBV27 to TRBJ1-5, with D possibly TRBD1 on 5 matching bases. CDR3 length: 14 amino acids. The germline gives CDR1 MNHEY, CDR2 SMNVEV (reference sequence). The ends were cut back, 4 bases at V and 2 bases at J, with 9 bases in the middle.

The DNA for the CDR3 is TGTGCCAGCAGCCCCGGGACAAATCAAGAGACCCAGTACTTC. This codes for CASSPGTNQETQYF. The gene calls are TRBV5-4 and TRBJ2-5, with a possible D match to TRBD1 (6 bases). V was pared by 4 bases and J by 2 bases, with 12 bases between. The CDR3 runs to 14 residues. Germline V gene lookup returns CDR1 SGHNT and CDR2 YYREEE (reference sequence).

In DNA, the CDR3 is TGTGCCAGCAGGTCTCACGGACCTTACGAGCAGTACTTC. Translated: CASRSHGPYEQYF. This sequence joins TRBV28 and TRBJ2-7; unclear D gene. This CDR3 comprises 13 residues. The V end was cut by 6 bases, the J end by 4 bases, with 13 bases between. Per germline, CDR1 MDHEN and CDR2 SYDVKM.

This clone was seen a handful of times. This chain uses TRBV7-9 with TRBJ1-1, with no clear D. V dropped 2 bases and J dropped 2 bases, with 9 bases sitting between them. Germline lookup yields CDR1 SEHNR and CDR2 FQNEAQ (reference sequence). This CDR3 contains 14 residues. In nucleotides, the CDR3 is TGTGCCAGCAGCTTAATGACGGCTAACACTGAAGCTTTCTTT. Protein product: CASSLMTANTEAFF.

This sequence joins TRBV20-1 and TRBJ1-2; D is ambiguous. V shed 7 bases and J shed 4 bases, with 7 bases lying between them. Germline values: CDR1 DFQATT, CDR2 SNEGSKA (reference sequence). The CDR3 has 10 amino acids. The CDR3 bases are TGCAGTGTTCCGGGCTATGGCTACACCTTC. As protein: CSVPGYGYTF.

V is TRBV11-2 and J is TRBJ1-2; TRBD1 matches at 8 bases. V lost 1 base to trimming and J lost 8 bases; unmatched junction nucleotides: 6. The CDR3 totals 14 residues. CDR1 is SGHAT, CDR2 FQNNGV, per germline. The CDR3: CASSLALTGEGYTF. CDR3 nucleotides: TGTGCCAGCAGCTTAGCGCTGACAGGGGAAGGCTACACCTTC.

This clone was counted once. The chain links TRBV29-1 to TRBJ2-7; tentatively, D is TRBD1 (6 bases). The ends were cut back, 4 bases at V and 0 bases at J, with 7 bases in the middle. This CDR3 spans 12 amino acids. Germline values: CDR1 SQVTM, CDR2 ANQGSEA. The DNA for the CDR3 is TGCAGCGTTGGAGGGGGCTCCTACGAGCAGTACTTC. Protein: CSVGGGSYEQYF.

This rearrangement joins TRBV5-6 to TRBJ2-2, with D unresolved. The CDR3 spans 13 residues. V shed 2 bases and J shed 6 bases, with 8 bases lying between them. The germline V gene has CDR1 SGHDT and CDR2 YYEEEE. CDR3 residues: CASSFSWAGELFF. CDR3 in DNA: TGTGCCAGCAGCTTTAGTTGGGCCGGGGAGCTGTTTTTT.

The rearrangement uses TRBV18 and TRBJ2-2; possible D gene TRBD1, 6 bases. In germline, CDR1 is KGHSH, CDR2 LQKENI. The CDR3 sequence is 15 residues long. V lost 1 base, J lost 1 base, and 7 bases lay in between. Here the CDR3 reads CASSPQGQNTGELFF. DNA for the CDR3: TGTGCCAGCTCACCACAGGGACAGAACACCGGGGAGCTGTTTTTT.

As DNA, the CDR3 is TGTGCCACCAGGTCAGGGACAGGGGCCAATGAGCAGTTCTTC. This codes for CATRSGTGANEQFF. This sequence joins TRBV2 and TRBJ2-1; 10 bases map to TRBD1. The CDR3 length is 14 residues. Germline CDR1 is SNHLY and CDR2 is FYNNEI. V lost 10 bases and J lost 6; bases outside the gene matches: 9.

V and J are TRBV11-2 and TRBJ2-7, with a weak D call TRBD1 (6 bases). Per the germline V gene, CDR1 is SGHAT and CDR2 is FQNNGV. V lost 3 bases and J 7 bases, leaving 19 bases between the germline ends. The CDR3 totals 15 residues. CDR3 in DNA: TGTGCCAGCAGCTTGATGGGACATCTCGTCTTTGAGCAGTACTTC. This codes for CASSLMGHLVFEQYF.

This chain uses TRBV5-1 with TRBJ2-1, with 10 bases matching TRBD2. Germline V gene data show CDR1 as SGHRS and CDR2 as YFSETQ. This CDR3 is built from 16 residues. Germline trimming cut 4 bases from V and 4 bases from J; bases unmatched to any gene: 8. The CDR3 bases are TGCGCCAGCAGCACAGGCCTAGCGGGAGATTACAATGAGCAGTTCTTC. It is translated as CASSTGLAGDYNEQFF.

This clone was detected a few times. V usage is TRBV29-1 and J usage is TRBJ2-3; no firm D call. The CDR3 length is 12 residues. The V end lost 3 bases, the J end lost 2 bases, and 6 bases lay between the germline ends. CDR1 is SQVTM, CDR2 ANQGSEA, per germline. CDR3 region: CSVDQNTDTQYF. CDR3 DNA sequence: TGCAGCGTTGACCAGAACACAGATACGCAGTATTTT.

CDR3 DNA sequence: TGTGCCAGCAGTTACTCGGGGGAGACTGAAGCTTTCTTT. Its translation: CASSYSGETEAFF. The rearrangement uses TRBV6-5 and TRBJ1-1, with TRBD1 as a possible D gene (5 bases). Trimming shortened V by 0 bases and J by 5 bases, and 7 bases separated the two germline ends. The CDR3 has 13 amino acids. The germline CDR1 and CDR2 sequences are MNHEY and SVGAGI.

This chain uses TRBV27 with TRBJ2-7; TRBD2 matches 10 bases. The germline V gene has CDR1 MNHEY and CDR2 SMNVEV (reference sequence). The CDR3 contains 15 residues. J lost 2 bases, V lost 4 bases, and 5 bases had no gene match. The CDR3 loop reads CASSYKREGPYEQYF. CDR3 DNA: TGTGCCAGCAGTTATAAGCGGGAGGGACCCTACGAGCAGTACTTC.

The rearrangement links TRBV6-5 to TRBJ1-1, with 10 bases fitting TRBD1. The CDR3 has 14 amino acids. V was clipped by 5 bases and J by 4 bases; unmatched bases: 4. The V gene's germline CDR1 is MNHEY and CDR2 SVGAGI. CDR3 loop: CASSRQGAVTEAFF. CDR3 DNA: TGTGCCAGCAGTCGACAGGGGGCTGTCACTGAAGCTTTCTTT.

This clone came up a few times. The junction and the germline gene differ at one end; a read error may be behind it. This rearrangement joins TRBV14 to TRBJ2-3, with TRBD1 matching 7 bases. Germline V gene data show CDR1 as SGHDN and CDR2 as FVKESK. There are 12 residues in the CDR3. The CDR3 region is CASSQNRGPSNF. The CDR3 DNA reads as TGTGCCAGCAGCCAGAACAGGGGCCCAAGTAATTTT.

J is TRBJ2-2 and V is TRBV11-2, with D perhaps being TRBD1 or TRBD2 (6 bases each). Germline V gene sequence: CDR1 SGHAT, CDR2 FQNNGV. The CDR3 consists of 15 residues. Between the trimmed V and J ends, which lost 5 bases and 3 bases, there was a span of 13 bases. The DNA for the CDR3 is TGTGCCAGCAGCACCCTAAGGGGGGACACCGGGGAGCTGTTTTTT. It is translated as CASSTLRGDTGELFF.

V gene TRBV5-1 combines with J gene TRBJ1-6, with TRBD1 identical over 9 bases. The CDR3 runs to 15 residues. Germline-derived CDR1 and CDR2 are SGHRS and YFSETQ. Losses at the gene ends were 4 bases for V and 9 bases for J; bases not matched to a gene: 8. This chain's CDR3 is CASSAAPDRGSPLHF. The CDR3 DNA reads TGCGCCAGCAGCGCCGCCCCGGACAGGGGTTCACCCCTCCACTTT.

This clone was recorded a few times. The chain links TRBV2 to TRBJ1-1; unclear D gene. Germline lookup yields CDR1 SNHLY and CDR2 FYNNEI. V shed 2 bases and J shed 7 bases, with 8 bases lying between them. The CDR3 extends over 12 amino acids. The CDR3 coding sequence is TGTGCCAGCAGTGAACAGAACGTTGAAGCTTTCTTT. This sequence encodes CASSEQNVEAFF. The full variable domain, with the rest looked up from reference TRBV2 and TRBJ1-1, is EPEVTQTPSHQVTQMGQEVILRCVPISNHLYFYWYRQILGQKVEFLVSFYNNEISEKSEIFDDQFSVERPDGSNFTLKIRSTKLEDSAMYFCASSEQNVEAFFGQGTRLTVV.

The chain links TRBV19 to TRBJ2-1; 9 bases map to TRBD1. Germline trimming cut 5 bases from V and 7 bases from J; bases unmatched to any gene: 9. The CDR3 has 15 residues. CDR1 is LNHDA, CDR2 SQIVND, per germline (reference sequence). CDR3 in DNA: TGTGCCAGTAGTCTCCGAGGACAGGGGTTAAATGAGCAGTTCTTC. Translated, it gives CASSLRGQGLNEQFF.

J is TRBJ2-5 and V is TRBV7-9, with TRBD2 as a possible D gene (6 bases). CDR3 length: 13 amino acids. V was trimmed by 5 bases and J by 5 bases, leaving 12 bases between them. Germline CDR1 is SEHNR and CDR2 is FQNEAQ (reference sequence). The CDR3 DNA sequence: TGTGCCAGCAGCCTGGCGGGATGGGAGACCCAGTACTTC. As protein: CASSLAGWETQYF.